The source of this TCR beta chain is a study of cytomegalovirus exposure and HLA in healthy donors. Study-wide context: Caucasian-associated ancestry cluster membership applied to about 77% of a few hundred genotyped donors.

As for this clone: What it binds is not known.

Findings of the study overall: The later analysis indicated that the majority of CMV-associated TCR beta chains appeared HLA-restricted. Investigators reported 150 to 200 TCR beta chains as tied to cytomegalovirus.

Germline CDR1 reads SGHRS; CDR2 reads YFSETQ. V shed 0 bases and J 11 bases; nucleotides not matched to a gene: 13. CDR3 size: 16 residues. Use of 60 Vbeta and 13 Jbeta primers characterized the PCR. Authors' processing steps: As a later analysis found, there were tens of millions of unique TCR beta chains, of which 8.5 million to 14 million were shared. The data were produced by immunoSEQ multiplex PCR, yet TCRdb's version contains in-frame clones alone and is incomplete. Clone size and V and J calls were adopted from that table, with D and trimming inferred from the DNA. The table records 150,000 to 200,000 clones, around four fifths of them present only once.

Sequenced: PBMCs. The clonotype was recovered from a man in his forties in good health and CMV-seropositive. The V call is TRBV5-1, the J call TRBJ2-1, with 8 bases aligning to TRBD2. The CDR3 spells CASSLASRLALIQQFF. The CDR3 DNA is TGCGCCAGCAGCTTGGCCAGTAGACTAGCGTTGATACAGCAGTTCTTC.